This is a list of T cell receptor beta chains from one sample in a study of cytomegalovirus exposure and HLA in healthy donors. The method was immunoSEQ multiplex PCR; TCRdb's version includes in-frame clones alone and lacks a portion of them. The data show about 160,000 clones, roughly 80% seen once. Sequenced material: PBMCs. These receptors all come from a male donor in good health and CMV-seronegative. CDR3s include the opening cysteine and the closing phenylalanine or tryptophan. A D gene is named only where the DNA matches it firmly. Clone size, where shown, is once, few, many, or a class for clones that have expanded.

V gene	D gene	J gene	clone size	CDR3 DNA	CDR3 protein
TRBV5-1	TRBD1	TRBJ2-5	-	TGCGCCAGCAGCCCCCCGGACAGGGCGGAGACCCAGTACTTC	CASSPPDRAETQYF
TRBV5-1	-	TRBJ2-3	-	TGCGCCAGCAGCTTGCTCGTCACAGATACGCAGTATTTT	CASSLLVTDTQYF
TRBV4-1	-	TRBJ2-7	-	TGCGCCAGCAGCCAAGAACAGGGAATCCGCTACGAGCAGTACTTC	CASSQEQGIRYEQYF
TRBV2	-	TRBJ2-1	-	TGTGCCAGCAGTGGGCAAGATGAGCAGTTCTTC	CASSGQDEQFF
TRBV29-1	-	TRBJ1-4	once	TGCAGCGTTGAAGGCTTGGACACCATCGGGACTAATGAAAAACTGTTTTTT	CSVEGLDTIGTNEKLFF
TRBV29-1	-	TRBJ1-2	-	TGCAGCGTTGTGTCAGGGGACTATGGCTACACCTTC	CSVVSGDYGYTF
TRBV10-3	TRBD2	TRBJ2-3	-	TGTGCCATCAGTGAGTCGGAGCGGGACCGCACAGATACGCAGTATTTT	CAISESERDRTDTQYF
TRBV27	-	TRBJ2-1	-	TGTGCCAGCAGTGCCGACAGTTACAATGAGCAGTTCTTC	CASSADSYNEQFF
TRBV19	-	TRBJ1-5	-	TGTGCCAGTAGTATCCTCCGGGAATATAGCAATCAGCCCCAGCATTTT	CASSILREYSNQPQHF
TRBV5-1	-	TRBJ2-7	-	TGCGCCAGCAGCTTCGGGGGTTGCGAGCAGTACTTC	CASSFGGCEQYF